The source of this T cell receptor (beta chain) is a study of vaccination and CD4 T cells after COVID-19. Study details: Researchers took samples from a few convalescent patients on day 14 and on days 161 to 241 after vaccination. Overlapping spike peptides from SARS-CoV-2, HCoV-NL63, HCoV-OC43 and HCoV-229E served to stimulate the cells.

V lost 4 bases and J 8 bases, leaving 12 bases between the germline ends. This CDR3 spans 13 amino acids. Germline V gene lookup returns CDR1 MDHEN and CDR2 SYDVKM. The Oncomine TCR Beta short-read assay generated sequence data from the DNA of cultured CD4+ T cells. Investigators isolated genomic DNA from cultured CD4+ T cells. TCRdb processed the PCR reads anew with MiXCR; each CDR3 protein has one entry. Of fewer than 30,000 distinct CDR3 sequences in the sample, 41% are singletons; the top ten hold around 5%. Worth noting for this clonotype: The antigen is unknown.

The time point was: late sampling 161 to 241 days after vaccination in a few convalescent patients. The treatment denotes: 10-day PBMC culture with coronavirus spike peptide pools or control peptides (ViraFEST assay). Expansion of antigen-specific T cells with peptide pools by ViraFEST preceded sequencing of TCRs. This sequence was found in a human donor who had recovered from COVID-19. The sample consisted of CD4+ T cells from blood, cultured in vitro, taken about 7 months after SARS-CoV-2 vaccination. The chain combines TRBV28 with TRBJ2-1; D remains ambiguous. The CDR3 reads CASSSDLEHEQFF. For the CDR3, the DNA is TGTGCCAGCAGTTCCGACCTAGAGCATGAGCAGTTCTTC.